These T cell receptor beta chains were read from a single sample in a study of blood T cell repertoires in COVID-19. Libraries were prepared by immunoSEQ multiplex PCR; TCRdb keeps only in-frame clonotypes and omits some of them. The sample gives over 55,000 clones, approximately 87% of which show up once; 6.5% to 8.5% is in the top ten. The material sequenced was peripheral blood. The source of these receptors is a man aged 45-65 years with active COVID-19. The CDR3 runs from the conserved cysteine through the conserved F or W. The D gene is left open where the match is weak. Clone size is stated in some rows and not others, as once, few, many or a class when expanded.

>TRBJ1-5|TRBV24-1|.|17|.
CATSEGQLMSSNQPQHF
TGTGCCACCAGTGAAGGACAGCTCATGAGTAGCAATCAGCCCCAGCATTTT
>TRBJ1-5|TRBV7-2|.|12|.
CASSLDQQPQHF
TGTGCCAGCAGCTTAGATCAGCAGCCCCAGCATTTT
>TRBJ2-3|TRBV19|TRBD2|16|once
CASSIVGGRATDTQYF
TGTGCCAGTAGTATAGTCGGCGGGAGGGCAACAGATACGCAGTATTTT
>TRBJ2-2|TRBV7-2|.|16|.
CASSFRSGSNTGELFF
TGTGCCAGCAGCTTCAGGAGCGGTTCGAACACCGGGGAGCTGTTTTTT
>TRBJ1-4|TRBV10-3|.|14|.
CAISEEAINEKLFF
TGTGCCATCAGTGAGGAGGCGATAAATGAAAAACTGTTTTTT
>TRBJ2-7|TRBV25-1|.|12|.
CASSVRGWEQYF
TGTGCCAGCAGTGTAAGGGGGTGGGAGCAGTACTTC
>TRBJ1-5|TRBV19|.|14|.
CASNPGVSNQPQHF
TGTGCCAGTAACCCGGGGGTGAGCAATCAGCCCCAGCATTTT
>TRBJ1-1|TRBV30|.|11|.
CAWSGGHRAFF
TGTGCCTGGAGTGGGGGACATAGAGCTTTCTTT
>TRBJ1-1|TRBV5-5|.|18|.
CASSLWFQIQGKISEAFF
TGTGCCAGCAGCTTGTGGTTCCAAATACAGGGAAAAATATCTGAAGCTTTCTTT
>TRBJ2-7|TRBV10-2|.|13|.
CASGEQPSYEQYF
TGCGCCAGTGGGGAGCAGCCCTCCTACGAGCAGTACTTC
>TRBJ2-5|TRBV24-1|TRBD1|15|.
CATSDITGTEETQYF
TGTGCCACCAGTGATATAACCGGGACAGAAGAGACCCAGTACTTC
>TRBJ2-7|TRBV6-6|TRBD1|15|once
CASRPRGQSSYEQYF
TGTGCCAGCAGACCCCGGGGACAGAGCTCCTACGAGCAGTACTTC
>TRBJ2-1|TRBV7-2|TRBD2|16|.
CASSRGLAGGQVEQFF
TGTGCCAGCAGCAGGGGACTAGCGGGGGGGCAGGTTGAGCAGTTCTTC
>TRBJ2-5|TRBV7-9|TRBD2|17|.
CASSNVVGLAGKETQYF
TGTGCCAGCAGCAACGTGGTAGGACTAGCGGGGAAAGAGACCCAGTACTTC
>TRBJ2-7|TRBV6-5|.|15|once
CASSLQTGAYYEQYF
TGTGCCAGCAGTTTACAAACAGGTGCTTACTACGAGCAGTACTTC
>TRBJ2-6|TRBV19|TRBD1|16|few
CASRGQGSSGANVLTF
TGTGCCAGTAGAGGACAGGGCAGCTCTGGGGCCAACGTCCTGACTTTC
>TRBJ2-6|TRBV27|.|15|.
CASSFGSSGANVLTF
TGTGCCAGCAGTTTTGGGAGCTCTGGGGCCAACGTCCTGACTTTC
>TRBJ2-1|TRBV4-1|.|14|.
CASSQTRVNNEQFF
TGCGCCAGCAGCCAGACCAGGGTAAACAATGAGCAGTTCTTC
>TRBJ2-3|TRBV7-7|TRBD2|13|once
CASSSRTSHTQYF
TGTGCCAGCAGCTCCCGGACTAGCCATACGCAGTATTTT
>TRBJ2-7|TRBV6-4|TRBD2|17|.
CASSDARLAGGPNEQYF
TGTGCCAGCAGTGACGCTCGACTAGCGGGAGGGCCCAACGAGCAGTACTTC
>TRBJ2-3|TRBV5-4|.|16|.
CASSLDGGAGTDTQYF
TGTGCCAGCAGCTTGGATGGGGGGGCAGGCACAGATACGCAGTATTTT
>TRBJ2-1|TRBV21-1|.|15|.
CASTRWDRGLGEQFF
TGTGCCAGCACCCGATGGGACAGGGGGCTTGGTGAGCAGTTCTTC
>TRBJ2-6|TRBV28|.|15|.
CASSNPNPGANVLTF
TGTGCCAGCAGTAACCCTAACCCTGGGGCCAACGTCCTGACTTTC
>TRBJ2-1|TRBV6-5|TRBD2|15|once
CASREWREAYNEQFF
TGTGCCAGCAGGGAGTGGCGGGAGGCCTACAATGAGCAGTTCTTC
>TRBJ2-2|TRBV19|TRBD2|14|.
CASSIGGATGELFF
TGTGCCAGTAGTATCGGGGGGGCCACCGGGGAGCTGTTTTTT
>TRBJ2-1|TRBV18|TRBD2|15|.
CASSSGLAGSNEQFF
TGTGCCAGCTCGTCGGGACTAGCGGGAAGCAATGAGCAGTTCTTC
>TRBJ1-2|TRBV19|.|14|.
CASSITGLSYGYTF
TGTGCCAGTAGTATAACAGGGCTGAGCTATGGCTACACCTTC
>TRBJ1-4|TRBV6-6|TRBD1|16|.
CASRGTGGEENEKLFF
TGTGCCAGCAGGGGTACAGGGGGCGAAGAAAATGAAAAACTGTTTTTT
>TRBJ1-5|TRBV27|.|13|.
CASSFRVRQPQHF
TGTGCCAGCAGTTTCAGGGTGAGGCAGCCCCAGCATTTT
>TRBJ1-1|TRBV6-5|TRBD1|14|.
CASRGDRRNTEAFF
TGTGCCAGCAGGGGGGACAGGAGGAACACTGAAGCTTTCTTT
>TRBJ2-3|TRBV28|.|16|.
CASSTQAESSTDTQYF
TGTGCCAGCAGTACCCAGGCCGAATCTAGCACAGATACGCAGTATTTT
>TRBJ2-3|TRBV30|TRBD1|16|.
CAWSVRTGGLSDTQYF
TGTGCCTGGAGTGTACGCACAGGGGGTCTTTCAGATACGCAGTATTTT
>TRBJ2-3|TRBV21-1|.|17|.
CASSKVRRGRRTDTQYF
TGTGCCAGCAGCAAAGTGAGGCGGGGCAGGAGGACAGATACGCAGTATTTT
>TRBJ1-4|TRBV5-4|.|14|.
CASSLSGTNEKLFF
TGTGCCAGCAGCTTGTCAGGGACTAATGAAAAACTGTTTTTT
>TRBJ1-3|TRBV28|.|17|.
CASSALSSGGNGNTIYF
TGTGCCAGCAGTGCCCTCTCTTCCGGGGGGAATGGAAACACCATATATTTT
>TRBJ2-5|TRBV11-3|.|12|.
CASSPGIETQYF
TGTGCCAGCAGCCCAGGGATAGAGACCCAGTACTTC
>TRBJ1-2|TRBV18|.|14|.
CASSPSATRYGYTF
TGTGCCAGCTCACCGTCGGCGACACGCTATGGCTACACCTTC
>TRBJ1-1|TRBV6-5|.|14|once
CASRYTGAGAEAFF
TGTGCCAGCAGGTATACCGGAGCGGGAGCTGAAGCTTTCTTT
>TRBJ1-5|TRBV2|TRBD1|15|.
CASSERQGGDQPQHF
TGTGCCAGCAGTGAAAGACAGGGCGGGGATCAGCCCCAGCATTTT
>TRBJ2-7|TRBV28|.|16|few
CASSYPRDTFSYEQYF
TGTGCCAGCAGTTACCCCCGGGACACCTTCTCCTACGAGCAGTACTTC
>TRBJ2-1|TRBV11-2|.|14|.
CASSRLLRYNEQFF
TGTGCCAGCAGCCGACTCCTTAGATACAATGAGCAGTTCTTC
>TRBJ2-7|TRBV27|TRBD2|17|.
CASSLPPQAGGAYEQYF
TGTGCCAGCAGTTTACCCCCCCAGGCGGGGGGGGCTTACGAGCAGTACTTC
>TRBJ2-1|TRBV18|.|12|.
CASSSLAMEQFF
TGTGCCAGCTCATCGTTAGCGATGGAGCAGTTCTTC
>TRBJ1-2|TRBV19|TRBD1|15|.
CASTDPGTGPYGYTF
TGTGCCAGTACCGACCCCGGGACAGGACCCTATGGCTACACCTTC